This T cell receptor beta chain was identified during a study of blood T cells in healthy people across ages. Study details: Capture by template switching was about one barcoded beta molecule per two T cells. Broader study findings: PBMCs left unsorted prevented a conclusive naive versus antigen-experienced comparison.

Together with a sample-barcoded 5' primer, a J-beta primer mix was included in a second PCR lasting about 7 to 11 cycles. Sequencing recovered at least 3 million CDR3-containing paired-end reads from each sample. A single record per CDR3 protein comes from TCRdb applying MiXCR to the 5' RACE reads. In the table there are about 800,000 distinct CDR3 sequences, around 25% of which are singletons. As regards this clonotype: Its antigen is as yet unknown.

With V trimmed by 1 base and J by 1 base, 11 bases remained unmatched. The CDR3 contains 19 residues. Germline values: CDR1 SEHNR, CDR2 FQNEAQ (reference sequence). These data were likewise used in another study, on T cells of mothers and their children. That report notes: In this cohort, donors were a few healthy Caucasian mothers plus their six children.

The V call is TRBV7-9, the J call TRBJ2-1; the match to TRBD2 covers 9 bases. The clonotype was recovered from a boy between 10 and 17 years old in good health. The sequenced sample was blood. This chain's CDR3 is CASSLDGGLSGRSYNEQFF. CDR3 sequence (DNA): TGTGCCAGCAGCTTAGACGGGGGTCTGAGCGGGAGGTCCTACAATGAGCAGTTCTTC.